This T cell receptor beta chain came from a study of blood T cell repertoires in COVID-19. Study-wide background: There were acute and convalescent COVID-19 samples, and they came from the United States, Italy and Spain. PBMCs, B-cell-depleted T cells, or T cells provided the cDNA or gDNA that made up the material.

This CDR3 region has 14 residues. J lost 7 bases, V lost 6 bases, and 5 bases had no gene match. Germline V gene sequence: CDR1 MNHEY, CDR2 SVGAGI. Original data processing: Amplification with reference gene primers provided the estimates of nucleated cell counts. Generated by immunoSEQ multiplex PCR, the TCRdb table keeps only in-frame clones and is missing some. V, J and clone size derive from that table, while D and trimming were established from the DNA sequence. In the table there are approximately 300,000 clones, around 90% of which are singletons. Sequencing input: peripheral blood. The chain is built from TRBV6-5 and TRBJ1-5, with TRBD1 matching 11 bases. The receptor comes from a woman in her thirties or forties with acute or convalescent COVID-19. In nucleotides, the CDR3 is TGTGCCAGCAGGAGGACAGGGGGCCACCAGCCCCAGCATTTT. Translating it yields CASRRTGGHQPQHF.